This T cell receptor (beta chain) was observed in a study of OX40 agonist ivuxolimab in advanced cancers. Overall study: Dose-escalation patients had hepatocellular carcinoma, melanoma, renal cell or head and neck cancer.

This table comes from immunoSEQ multiplex PCR, and its TCRdb copy is limited to in-frame clones, with some not included. This table holds about 86,000 clones, around 90% found once. The CDR3 is made up of 13 amino acids. Trimming shortened V by 5 bases and J by 4 bases, and 9 bases separated the two germline ends. Germline assignment: CDR1 LNHDA and CDR2 SQIVND (reference sequence). The chain links TRBV19 to TRBJ2-1; TRBD1 might be the D (5 bases). The source of this sequence is an adult with an advanced solid tumor such as melanoma, head and neck, liver or kidney cancer. Specimen: CD4+ or CD8+ T cells sorted from blood, collected in a trial of the OX40 agonist ivuxolimab. The CDR3 region is CASSLTEYNEQFF. The CDR3 DNA sequence: TGTGCCAGTAGTCTGACAGAGTACAATGAGCAGTTCTTC.